These T cell receptor beta chains were read from a single sample in a study of shared clonotypes between healthy human individuals. Generated by immunoSEQ multiplex PCR, the TCRdb table keeps only in-frame clones and is missing some. The top ten clones hold 0.39% of a sample with approximately 2.1 million clones, approximately 93% of them seen once. Sample: naive CD4+ T cells from PBMCs. The receptors were gathered from a man in his late teens or twenties in good health. Some clones in this sample may be carry-over from other donors' samples. The CDR3 runs from the conserved cysteine through the conserved F or W. The order of the fields is D gene, J gene, clone size, V gene, CDR3 DNA, CDR3 protein. A D gene is named only where the DNA matches it firmly. Expanded clones get a size class; other rows say once, few or many, or leave the size out.

d_call: TRBD1; j_call: TRBJ1-4; clone_size: .; v_call: TRBV7-8; cdr3_nt: TGTGCCAGCAGCTTCGGGACAGGGGGAAATGAAAAACTGTTTTTT; cdr3_aa: CASSFGTGGNEKLFF
d_call: TRBD1; j_call: TRBJ2-1; clone_size: .; v_call: TRBV4-2; cdr3_nt: TGTGCCAGCAGCCAAGTCCATGGACAGGGATACTACAATGAGCAGTTCTTC; cdr3_aa: CASSQVHGQGYYNEQFF
d_call: .; j_call: TRBJ1-2; clone_size: .; v_call: TRBV4-2; cdr3_nt: TGTGCCAGCAGCCAAGAAGGGGTAGTCTATGGCTACACCTTC; cdr3_aa: CASSQEGVVYGYTF
d_call: TRBD2; j_call: TRBJ2-1; clone_size: .; v_call: TRBV7-2; cdr3_nt: TGTGCCAGCAGGACTAGCGGGAGTTACAATGAGCAGTTCTTC; cdr3_aa: CASRTSGSYNEQFF
d_call: .; j_call: TRBJ1-1; clone_size: .; v_call: TRBV7-9; cdr3_nt: TGTGCCAGCAGCTTAAGTCGGGGGGACACTGAAGCTTTCTTT; cdr3_aa: CASSLSRGDTEAFF
d_call: .; j_call: TRBJ2-7; clone_size: .; v_call: TRBV28; cdr3_nt: TGTGCCAGCAGCCCTCCAGGGTTTAGATACGAGCAGTACTTC; cdr3_aa: CASSPPGFRYEQYF
d_call: .; j_call: TRBJ2-1; clone_size: .; v_call: TRBV29-1; cdr3_nt: TGCAGCGTCCACTGGGGTTACAATGAGCAGTTCTTC; cdr3_aa: CSVHWGYNEQFF
d_call: TRBD1; j_call: TRBJ2-2; clone_size: .; v_call: TRBV27; cdr3_nt: TGTGCCAGCAGATACTTGGGACAGGGGGGAACCGGGGAGCTGTTTTTT; cdr3_aa: CASRYLGQGGTGELFF
d_call: .; j_call: TRBJ1-5; clone_size: .; v_call: TRBV28; cdr3_nt: TGTGCCAGCACCGTCCGGGGTCAGCCCCAGCATTTT; cdr3_aa: CASTVRGQPQHF
d_call: .; j_call: TRBJ2-7; clone_size: .; v_call: TRBV7-9; cdr3_nt: TGTGCCAGCAGCGCAACTTCCTTAAGCTACGAGCAGTACTTC; cdr3_aa: CASSATSLSYEQYF
d_call: TRBD2; j_call: TRBJ2-7; clone_size: once; v_call: TRBV5-1; cdr3_nt: TGCGCCAGCAGCTTATCTGTTGTAGGGGGACTAGCGGGAACCTACGAGCAGTACTTC; cdr3_aa: CASSLSVVGGLAGTYEQYF
d_call: TRBD2; j_call: TRBJ2-5; clone_size: .; v_call: TRBV7-2; cdr3_nt: TGTGCCAGCAGCCGGACTAGGGAAGAGACCCAGTACTTC; cdr3_aa: CASSRTREETQYF
d_call: .; j_call: TRBJ2-2; clone_size: .; v_call: TRBV6-5; cdr3_nt: TGTGCCAGCAGACCCCCGGGACTCCTCACCGGGGAGCTGTTTTTT; cdr3_aa: CASRPPGLLTGELFF
d_call: .; j_call: TRBJ2-1; clone_size: .; v_call: TRBV6-5; cdr3_nt: TGTGCCAGCAACACGCAGGGCGAGGGGTACAATGAGCAGTTCTTC; cdr3_aa: CASNTQGEGYNEQFF
d_call: .; j_call: TRBJ2-7; clone_size: .; v_call: TRBV29-1; cdr3_nt: TGCAGCGTTGAAACAGGGTGGAGCTACGAGCAGTACTTC; cdr3_aa: CSVETGWSYEQYF
d_call: .; j_call: TRBJ1-1; clone_size: .; v_call: TRBV5-1; cdr3_nt: TGCGCCAGCAGCTTCGTTTCGGGGGAAAGTGAAAACACTGAAGCTTTCTTT; cdr3_aa: CASSFVSGESENTEAFF
d_call: .; j_call: TRBJ1-2; clone_size: .; v_call: TRBV6-5; cdr3_nt: TGTGCCAGCAGTTACTCGCCGGCCGGCTATGGCTACACCTTC; cdr3_aa: CASSYSPAGYGYTF
d_call: TRBD1; j_call: TRBJ1-3; clone_size: once; v_call: TRBV5-4; cdr3_nt: TGTGCCAGCAGCTTGGAACAGGGGTTCGGAAACACCATATATTTT; cdr3_aa: CASSLEQGFGNTIYF
d_call: TRBD1; j_call: TRBJ2-7; clone_size: .; v_call: TRBV30; cdr3_nt: TGTGCCTGGAGGAGAGGGGGCCCCTACGAGCAGTACTTC; cdr3_aa: CAWRRGGPYEQYF
d_call: .; j_call: TRBJ2-3; clone_size: .; v_call: TRBV7-9; cdr3_nt: TGTGCCAGCCAGGGCAACCCCACTAGCTTAGGCACAGATACGCAGTATTTT; cdr3_aa: CASQGNPTSLGTDTQYF
d_call: .; j_call: TRBJ1-1; clone_size: few; v_call: TRBV19; cdr3_nt: TGTGCCAGTACCCCTAGCCACACTGAAGCTTTCTTT; cdr3_aa: CASTPSHTEAFF
d_call: .; j_call: TRBJ1-2; clone_size: .; v_call: TRBV7-9; cdr3_nt: TGTGCCAGCAGCTTAGGTAAAGGGAGTACTGACTATGGCTACACCTTC; cdr3_aa: CASSLGKGSTDYGYTF
d_call: .; j_call: TRBJ2-6; clone_size: .; v_call: TRBV2; cdr3_nt: TGTGCCAGCAGTGAAGCGCGGAGAGGGGTCGGGGCCAACGTCCTGACTTTC; cdr3_aa: CASSEARRGVGANVLTF
d_call: .; j_call: TRBJ1-5; clone_size: .; v_call: TRBV6-1; cdr3_nt: TGTGCCAGCAGTGAAGAGGCGAGCAGGCCCCAGCATTTT; cdr3_aa: CASSEEASRPQHF
d_call: .; j_call: TRBJ1-3; clone_size: .; v_call: TRBV10-3; cdr3_nt: TGTGCCATCAGTGAGTCGGGGGAGGGCACCATATATTTT; cdr3_aa: CAISESGEGTIYF
d_call: TRBD1; j_call: TRBJ2-5; clone_size: .; v_call: TRBV5-1; cdr3_nt: TGCGCCAGCAGCCAGGGACAGGGGCGGCAAGAGACCCAGTACTTC; cdr3_aa: CASSQGQGRQETQYF
d_call: TRBD2; j_call: TRBJ2-7; clone_size: .; v_call: TRBV6-6; cdr3_nt: TGTGCCAGCAGTTTACTAGCGGGGCCTACCTACGAGCAGTACTTC; cdr3_aa: CASSLLAGPTYEQYF
d_call: .; j_call: TRBJ2-1; clone_size: once; v_call: TRBV6-5; cdr3_nt: TGTGCCAGCAGTTACGACCCAGCGGGCTCCTACAATGAGCAGTTCTTC; cdr3_aa: CASSYDPAGSYNEQFF
d_call: .; j_call: TRBJ2-7; clone_size: .; v_call: TRBV7-2; cdr3_nt: TGTGCCAGCAGCTTAAGAGGACGGAATAGCGCTCACTGGGACGAGCAGTACTTC; cdr3_aa: CASSLRGRNSAHWDEQYF
d_call: TRBD1; j_call: TRBJ1-1; clone_size: .; v_call: TRBV25-1; cdr3_nt: TGTGCCAGCAGTGATTCCGCCGGGACAGGGGGCTGGGGGGAAGCTTTCTTT; cdr3_aa: CASSDSAGTGGWGEAFF
d_call: .; j_call: TRBJ2-5; clone_size: .; v_call: TRBV25-1; cdr3_nt: TGTGCCAGCAGTAGAGTGACAGGTTCGGGAGAGACCCAGTACTTC; cdr3_aa: CASSRVTGSGETQYF
d_call: .; j_call: TRBJ2-2; clone_size: once; v_call: TRBV30; cdr3_nt: TGTGCCTGGAGTTATTCCAACACCGGGGAGCTGTTTTTT; cdr3_aa: CAWSYSNTGELFF
d_call: TRBD2; j_call: TRBJ2-1; clone_size: .; v_call: TRBV11-3; cdr3_nt: TGTGCCAGCAGCTTAGACGGGCGGGTGGGACTAGCAGAAAACAATGAGCAGTTCTTC; cdr3_aa: CASSLDGRVGLAENNEQFF